This entry lists 28 T cell receptor beta chains sequenced from one sample in a study of cytomegalovirus exposure and HLA in healthy donors. A multiplex PCR was run with 60 Vbeta primers and 13 Jbeta primers. Method: immunoSEQ multiplex PCR; TCRdb's copy keeps in-frame clones and lacks some. The sample holds about 140,000 clones, around 79% seen once. The sequenced sample was PBMCs. The origin of the receptors is a female donor in good health and CMV-seronegative.

The V and J genes are TRBV27 and TRBJ1-2; D is possibly TRBD1 (6 bases). Deletions cut 5 bases from V and 8 bases from J, with 30 bases between. CDR1 is MNHEY and CDR2 is SMNVEV in the germline V gene (reference sequence). The CDR3 spans 18 residues. DNA for the CDR3: TGTGCCAGCAGTCCCGATGCTTTAGGAGGCGTCTATGGGGGCGGCTACACCTTC. This gives the protein CASSPDALGGVYGGGYTF.

V gene TRBV18 combines with J gene TRBJ1-1; the D is unclear. Germline-derived CDR1 and CDR2 are KGHSH and LQKENI. Between the trimmed V and J ends, which lost 6 bases and 6 bases, there was a span of 17 bases. The CDR3 has 14 residues. This chain's CDR3 is CASSQTSLLAEAFF. The CDR3 DNA reads as TGTGCCAGCTCCCAGACTTCCCTTTTGGCTGAAGCTTTCTTT.

This clone turned up a few times. This chain joins TRBV7-2 and TRBJ1-1; D remains ambiguous. The CDR3 consists of 13 residues. The germline V gene has CDR1 SGHTA and CDR2 FQGNSA. Trimming pared 4 bases from V and 0 bases from J, leaving 6 bases between. In DNA, the CDR3 is TGTGCCAGCAGCTCCAACTTGAACACTGAAGCTTTCTTT. Translating gives CASSSNLNTEAFF.

The gene calls are TRBV18 and TRBJ2-7; weak D call: TRBD1 (6 bases). Trimming stripped 3 bases from V and 5 bases from J, with 14 bases between. Germline-derived CDR1 and CDR2 are KGHSH and LQKENI. This CDR3 contains 14 residues. Written as DNA, the CDR3 is TGTGCCAGCTCACCGGCACAGGGTGGGGACGAGCAGTACTTC. This encodes CASSPAQGGDEQYF.

Concerning this clone itself: Mismatch with germline at one junction end may stem from a read error. This chain links TRBV20-1 with TRBJ2-5, with 8 bases matching TRBD1. The CDR3 consists of 10 residues. The germline CDR1 and CDR2 sequences are DFQATT and SNEGSKA (reference sequence). The CDR3 DNA reads as TGCAGTGCTCCGGACAGGGTTTTGAACTTC. Protein product: CSAPDRVLNF.

As DNA, the CDR3 is TGCGCCAGCAGCCAGGGACAGGGGGTCAATCAGCCCCAGCATTTT. Residues: CASSQGQGVNQPQHF. V is TRBV4-3 and J is TRBJ1-5; 11 bases are a match to TRBD1. The length of the CDR3 is 15 residues. The V and J ends lost 3 bases and 3 bases, in that order; junction bases with no gene match: 1. Germline CDR1 and CDR2: LGHNA and YSLEER.

The chain has TRBV29-1 and TRBJ2-5, with no clear D. Trimming took 2 bases from V and 4 from J, leaving 5 bases between them. The CDR3 totals 11 residues. Per germline, CDR1 SQVTM and CDR2 ANQGSEA. The CDR3 nucleotides read TGCAGCGTTGAATCAGGAGAGACCCAGTACTTC. Translation: CSVESGETQYF. Combining the CDR3 with reference TRBV29-1 and TRBJ2-5 gives the whole variable domain SAVISQKPSRDICQRGTSLTIQCQVDSQVTMMFWYRQQPGQSLTLIATANQGSEATYESGFVIDKFPISRPNLTFSTLTVSNMSPEDSSIYLCSVESGETQYFGPGTRLLVL.

In its sample, this clone was seen a few times. The J gene is TRBJ1-1, the V gene TRBV30, with D possibly being TRBD1 (5 bases). V lost 4 bases to trimming and J lost 0 bases, with 12 bases between them. This CDR3 spans 14 amino acids. From germline, CDR1 is GTSNPN and CDR2 SVGIG (reference sequence). The chain's CDR3 is CAWTFGGMNTEAFF. The CDR3 DNA is TGTGCCTGGACTTTCGGGGGGATGAACACTGAAGCTTTCTTT.

The chain carries TRBV7-6 and TRBJ2-5, with a weak D call TRBD2 (8 bases). V lost 7 bases to trimming and J lost 0 bases, with 18 bases between them. The CDR3 is 16 amino acids. CDR1 and CDR2 (germline): SGHVS, FNYEAQ. CDR3 in DNA: TGTGCCAGCACCCAAGGGGGCGGGGGGCACCAAGAGACCCAGTACTTC. As protein: CASTQGGGGHQETQYF.

Only one count was recorded for this clone. The J gene is TRBJ1-2, the V gene TRBV7-9; D is unclear. Germline CDR1 SEHNR, CDR2 FQNEAQ (reference sequence). V was pared by 5 bases and J by 4 bases, with 14 bases between. The CDR3 loop spans 14 amino acids. CDR3 DNA sequence: TGTGCCAGCAGCGTAAACCCGGGAGTCTATGGCTACACCTTC. Its protein product is CASSVNPGVYGYTF.

This clone occurred a few times. The gene calls are TRBV5-1 and TRBJ2-7, with TRBD2 identical over 8 bases. Trimming removed 0 bases from V and 2 bases from J; junction bases left unmatched: 7. Germline lookup yields CDR1 SGHRS and CDR2 YFSETQ. The CDR3 extends over 16 amino acids. CDR3 DNA sequence: TGCGCCAGCAGCTTGGGTGGAAAGGGACTAGCCTACGAGCAGTACTTC. Encoded protein: CASSLGGKGLAYEQYF.

In DNA form, the CDR3 reads TGTGCCAGCAGTACTAACAGGGGCGACTATGGCTACACCTTC. Its translation is CASSTNRGDYGYTF. The J gene is TRBJ1-2, the V gene TRBV6-5, with 7 bases lining up with TRBD1. The J segment lost 3 bases and the V segment lost 5 bases, leaving 6 bases of the junction unmatched. Germline V gene lookup returns CDR1 MNHEY and CDR2 SVGAGI. CDR3 length: 14 residues.

The chain has TRBV6-4 and TRBJ1-5; 8 bases are shared with TRBD1. Germline values: CDR1 MRHNA, CDR2 SNTAGT. The ends lost 1 base at V and 6 bases at J; junction bases unmatched: 2. The CDR3 runs to 14 residues. The DNA of the CDR3 is TGTGCCAGCAGTGACTTGGACAGGGTTCAGCCCCAGCATTTT. Translation: CASSDLDRVQPQHF.

The chain joins TRBV5-6 to TRBJ1-2, with 7 nucleotides matching TRBD1. V lost 3 bases to trimming and J lost 2 bases; unmatched junction nucleotides: 1. The CDR3 is made up of 13 amino acids. Germline V gene lookup returns CDR1 SGHDT and CDR2 YYEEEE. The CDR3 DNA is TGTGCCAGCAGCTCGGGACAGAACTATGGCTACACCTTC. Its translation: CASSSGQNYGYTF.

The J gene is TRBJ2-6, the V gene TRBV5-4; weak D call: TRBD1 (5 bases). The CDR3 runs to 15 residues. The V gene's germline CDR1 is SGHNT and CDR2 YYREEE (reference sequence). Trimming left V 2 bases short and J 0 bases short, with 6 bases between. CDR3 sequence: CASSFDSSGANVLTF. The DNA of the CDR3 is TGTGCCAGCAGCTTTGACAGCTCTGGGGCCAACGTCCTGACTTTC. The variable domain in full, completed from reference TRBV5-4 and TRBJ2-6, reads ETGVTQSPTHLIKTRGQQVTLRCSSQSGHNTVSWYQQALGQGPQFIFQYYREEENGRGNFPPRFSGLQFPNYSSELNVNALELDDSALYLCASSFDSSGANVLTFGAGSRLTVL.

The chain combines TRBV19 with TRBJ2-3, with 9 bases aligning to TRBD2. Germline loops: CDR1 LNHDA, CDR2 SQIVND (reference sequence). The length of the CDR3 is 13 residues. The ends lost 6 bases at V and 8 bases at J; junction bases unmatched: 6. The CDR3: CASSFKREATQYF. The CDR3 bases are TGTGCCAGTAGCTTCAAGCGGGAGGCTACGCAGTATTTT.

This chain connects TRBV11-1 to TRBJ2-1, with D perhaps TRBD2 (6 bases). The CDR3 has 16 residues. CDR1 is SGHAT and CDR2 is FQDESV in the germline V gene (reference sequence). V was cut by 5 bases and J by 4 bases, with 18 bases left in between. CDR3 sequence (DNA): TGTGCCAGCAGCCCAATTGGGGGGTCCGTTTACAATGAGCAGTTCTTC. Amino acids: CASSPIGGSVYNEQFF.

This clone appeared many times. The gene calls are TRBV5-6 and TRBJ1-3; D unresolved. The CDR3 is made up of 14 amino acids. Germline V gives CDR1 SGHDT, CDR2 YYEEEE. V dropped 1 base and J dropped 0 bases, with 5 bases sitting between them. The CDR3 coding sequence is TGTGCCAGCAGCTTGTGGCCCTCTGGAAACACCATATATTTT. Protein product: CASSLWPSGNTIYF.

This clone was detected a few times. The V gene is TRBV28, the J gene TRBJ1-2; the match to TRBD1 covers 7 bases. From germline, CDR1 is MDHEN and CDR2 SYDVKM. Trimming removed 3 bases from V and 7 bases from J; junction bases left unmatched: 5. CDR3 size: 13 residues. CDR3 in DNA: TGTGCCAGCAGTTTGCTAGGGGGCATTGGCTACACCTTC. Its protein product is CASSLLGGIGYTF.

This clone has a handful of counts. The chain links TRBV4-1 to TRBJ2-6; D remains unclear. Deletions cut 4 bases from V and 0 bases from J, with 7 bases between. There are 15 residues in the CDR3. The germline V gene has CDR1 MGHRA and CDR2 YSYEKL. The CDR3 coding sequence is TGCGCCAGCAGCCGCGTCCCCTCTGGGGCCAACGTCCTGACTTTC. Amino acids: CASSRVPSGANVLTF.

This chain connects TRBV7-2 to TRBJ2-3, with unresolved D. From germline, CDR1 is SGHTA and CDR2 FQGNSA. The CDR3 loop spans 13 amino acids. V was trimmed by 5 bases and J by 6 bases, leaving 12 bases between them. The CDR3 is CASSEFQEDTQYF. The CDR3 DNA sequence: TGTGCCAGCAGCGAGTTCCAAGAGGATACGCAGTATTTT.

The CDR3 DNA reads TGTGCCAGCGGCCTAGCAGGTTCCTACAATGAGCAGTTCTTC. Amino acid sequence: CASGLAGSYNEQFF. The rearrangement links TRBV15 to TRBJ2-1; D is perhaps TRBD2 (5 bases). The V end lost 10 bases, the J end lost 1 base, and 14 bases lay between the germline ends. Germline-derived CDR1 and CDR2 are LNHNV and YYDKDF (reference sequence). The CDR3 contains 14 residues.

The chain has TRBV11-2 and TRBJ2-7; possible D gene TRBD1, 9 bases. CDR1 SGHAT and CDR2 FQNNGV come from the germline V gene. The V and J ends lost 5 bases and 3 bases respectively, with 20 bases between them. This CDR3 spans 16 amino acids. The CDR3 sequence: CASSPGGGQGGYEQYF. Here the CDR3 DNA reads TGTGCCAGCAGCCCCGGGGGGGGACAGGGAGGCTACGAGCAGTACTTC.

This clone was counted only a few times. V gene TRBV7-9 combines with J gene TRBJ2-3; D remains ambiguous. CDR1 is SEHNR and CDR2 is FQNEAQ in the germline V gene (reference sequence). The CDR3 loop spans 15 amino acids. Deletions cut 1 base from V and 1 base from J, with 9 bases between. CDR3 bases: TGTGCCAGCAGCTTAGAACTCCCGGGCACAGATACGCAGTATTTT. Its protein product is CASSLELPGTDTQYF.

The chain has TRBV5-1 and TRBJ2-3; possible D gene TRBD2, 5 bases. CDR1 and CDR2 from the germline V gene are SGHRS and YFSETQ. Trimming took off 4 bases at V and 0 bases at J, with 18 bases between the two ends. The CDR3 loop spans 17 amino acids. CDR3 in DNA: TGCGCCAGCAGCAGAGCCCCCCGGGATGCTAGCACAGATACGCAGTATTTT. It specifies CASSRAPRDASTDTQYF.

The rearrangement joins TRBV5-1 to TRBJ2-1, with 12 bases aligning to TRBD2. The germline CDR1 and CDR2 sequences are SGHRS and YFSETQ. V was pared by 3 bases and J by 8 bases, with 6 bases of the junction left unmatched. This CDR3 contains 15 residues. Here the CDR3 reads CASSSGLAGKDEQFF. CDR3 DNA: TGCGCCAGCAGCTCTGGACTAGCGGGAAAGGATGAGCAGTTCTTC.

The chain's CDR3 is CASSQRAAGGTETQYF. The CDR3 bases are TGCGCCAGCAGCCAGAGGGCAGCGGGAGGGACGGAGACCCAGTACTTC. This chain links TRBV4-3 with TRBJ2-5; 10 bases align to TRBD2. This CDR3 contains 16 residues. V was pared by 3 bases and J by 5 bases, with 9 bases of the junction left unmatched. Germline V gene lookup returns CDR1 LGHNA and CDR2 YSLEER.

V is TRBV4-1 and J is TRBJ2-3, with 9 bases lining up with TRBD1. This CDR3 spans 16 amino acids. J gave up 2 bases and V 3 bases, and 6 bases lay outside the gene matches. From germline, CDR1 is MGHRA and CDR2 YSYEKL. The CDR3 DNA reads TGCGCCAGCAGCCATCCCGGACAGGGGACCACAGATACGCAGTATTTT. This gives the protein CASSHPGQGTTDTQYF.